Listed here are 29 T cell receptor beta chains from one sample, sequenced in a study of blood T cell repertoires in COVID-19 (dated by TCRdb to the early 2020s). The library was produced with the immunoSEQ multiplex PCR assay. The table comes from immuneACCESS by way of TCRdb, which keeps in-frame sequences with V and J called. Part of the clones is missing from these tables; in studies checked, under half for an unresolved V gene and the rest for unknown reasons. In this sample the table shows roughly 260,000 clones, approximately 86% of which occur a single time. In total, the top ten clones hold around 9.5% of the sample. Sample: peripheral blood. These receptor sequences come from a middle-aged man who had recovered from COVID-19.

V and J are TRBV12-3 or TRBV12-4 and TRBJ1-2; D call uncertain. This CDR3 has 13 residues. V was cut by 3 bases and J by 8 bases, with 13 bases left in between. For the CDR3, the DNA is TGTGCCAGCAGTTTTTCCCGGTCGGGGGGCTACACCTTC. Its protein is CASSFSRSGGYTF.

The CDR3 spells CASSQGVLPWTGLAYEQYF. As DNA, the CDR3 is TGCGCCAGCAGCCAAGGAGTCTTGCCGTGGACAGGGCTCGCCTACGAGCAGTACTTC. The chain uses TRBV4-3 and TRBJ2-7; 8 bases fit TRBD1. Unmatched junction bases numbered 16, after V lost 1 base and J lost 2 bases. The CDR3 spans 19 residues. Germline-derived CDR1 and CDR2 are LGHNA and YSLEER.

A few counts support this clone. V gene TRBV7-2 combines with J gene TRBJ2-2; D may be TRBD1 (5 bases). V dropped 5 bases and J dropped 8 bases, with 12 bases sitting between them. This CDR3 has 13 residues. CDR1 is SGHTA and CDR2 is FQGNSA in the germline V gene. The CDR3 sequence is CASSPQPGGELFF. CDR3 in DNA: TGTGCCAGCAGCCCACAGCCAGGGGGGGAGCTGTTTTTT.

This CDR3 reads CASSPAGNGYTF. Here the CDR3 DNA reads TGTGCCAGCTCACCAGCAGGTAATGGCTACACCTTC. The rearrangement uses TRBV18 and TRBJ1-2; D is unclear. Germline-derived CDR1 and CDR2 are KGHSH and LQKENI. CDR3 length equals 12 residues. Trimming took off 2 bases at V and 6 bases at J, with 7 bases between the two ends.

V is TRBV12-3 or TRBV12-4 and J is TRBJ2-1, with 7 bases aligning to TRBD2. CDR3 length: 12 amino acids. Trimming at V came to 7 bases and at J to 10 bases, leaving 7 bases not matched to a gene. Here the CDR3 reads CASTLGRGEQFF. The DNA for the CDR3 is TGTGCCAGCACCCTGGGGCGGGGGGAGCAGTTCTTC.

This clone was seen more than once but under ten times. This rearrangement joins TRBV12-5 to TRBJ1-4; D gene ambiguous. The germline V and J ends were trimmed by 5 bases and 4 bases, with 14 bases remaining between them. Germline CDR1 LGHNT, CDR2 FRNRAP. The CDR3 sequence is 15 residues long. CDR3 sequence (DNA): TGTGCTAGTGGTGCCTCCCAGAGACTTAATGAAAAACTGTTTTTT. The encoded protein is CASGASQRLNEKLFF.

The V call is TRBV7-9, the J call TRBJ2-1, with 10 bases fitting TRBD2. CDR1 is SEHNR, CDR2 FQNEAQ, per germline (reference sequence). The CDR3 loop spans 16 amino acids. The V and J ends lost 5 bases and 4 bases, in that order; junction bases with no gene match: 8. The CDR3 loop reads CASSPPLAGVYNEQFF. DNA for the CDR3: TGTGCCAGCAGCCCCCCCCTAGCGGGGGTATACAATGAGCAGTTCTTC.

In regard to this clone: One end of the junction varies from germline; a read error may be responsible. CDR3: CVSSRSIAGGLGEQFF. The CDR3 DNA reads as TGTGTCAGCAGCCGATCGATAGCGGGAGGATTGGGTGAGCAGTTCTTC. The rearrangement uses TRBV3-1 (or the pseudogene TRBV3-2) and TRBJ2-1; 10 bases are shared with TRBD2. The length of the CDR3 is 16 residues. CDR1 and CDR2 from the germline V gene are LGHDT and YNNKEL (reference sequence).

Written as DNA, the CDR3 is TGTGCCAGCAGTGAGGACAGGGAATATCACGGGGAGCTGTTTTTT. Encoded protein: CASSEDREYHGELFF. V and J are TRBV2 and TRBJ2-2, with 8 positions matching TRBD1. This CDR3 comprises 15 residues. V was clipped by 3 bases and J by 7 bases; unmatched bases: 7. The germline CDR1 and CDR2 sequences are SNHLY and FYNNEI.

The CDR3 loop reads CASSLQGLAGVGTDTQYF. The CDR3 coding sequence is TGTGCCAGCAGCCTCCAAGGACTAGCGGGAGTAGGGACAGATACGCAGTATTTT. This chain links TRBV4-2 with TRBJ2-3; the match to TRBD2 covers 13 bases. In germline, CDR1 is LGHNA, CDR2 YNFKEQ. CDR3 length equals 18 residues. V was clipped by 4 bases and J by 3 bases; unmatched bases: 10.

The chain is built from TRBV10-3 and TRBJ1-2, with 8 bases that match TRBD1. The CDR3 loop spans 16 amino acids. The germline V gene has CDR1 ENHRY and CDR2 SYGVKD. After removal of 3 bases from V and 8 bases from J, the junction contained 14 bases not matched to a gene. The CDR3 DNA reads TGTGCCATCAGTGATCGTTGGACAGGGACGGGGCGAGGCTACACCTTC. Protein sequence: CAISDRWTGTGRGYTF.

This clone came up a few times. The rearrangement links TRBV11-1 to TRBJ1-2; 7 bases agree with TRBD1. V dropped 4 bases and J dropped 7; count of bases not matched to a gene: 3. Per germline, CDR1 SGHAT and CDR2 FQDESV (reference sequence). CDR3 size: 12 residues. CDR3 bases: TGTGCCAGCAGCTACAACAGGGGTGGCTACACCTTC. This encodes CASSYNRGGYTF.

J is TRBJ2-7 and V is TRBV20-1, with a possible D match to TRBD1 (5 bases). The V gene lost 3 bases and the J gene lost 6 bases, with 15 bases spanning the gap. CDR1 is DFQATT, CDR2 SNEGSKA, per germline (reference sequence). The CDR3 sequence is 13 residues long. CDR3 in DNA: TGCAGTGCTAGTTTGGGGCCCCTCGGCGAGCAGTACTTC. Residues: CSASLGPLGEQYF.

The chain carries TRBV29-1 and TRBJ2-1; possibly TRBD2 for D (5 bases). The CDR3 is 14 residues long. Per germline, CDR1 SQVTM and CDR2 ANQGSEA. Trimming shortened V by 1 base and J by 2 bases, and 9 bases separated the two germline ends. Here the CDR3 reads CSVEVQEAYNEQFF. The CDR3 DNA reads TGCAGCGTTGAAGTGCAGGAGGCCTACAATGAGCAGTTCTTC.

This chain uses TRBV2 with TRBJ2-7; 8 bases align to TRBD2. CDR3 size: 13 residues. V lost 5 bases and J lost 6; bases outside the gene matches: 6. Germline V lookup: CDR1 SNHLY, CDR2 FYNNEI. CDR3: CASSSLREGEQYF. CDR3 nucleotides: TGTGCCAGCAGTTCCCTTCGGGAGGGCGAGCAGTACTTC.

CDR3 in DNA: TGTGCCAGCAGCTTGGGCGCAAACAATCAGCCCCAGCATTTT. It specifies CASSLGANNQPQHF. V and J are TRBV7-8 and TRBJ1-5; unclear D gene. Deletions cut 3 bases from V and 3 bases from J, with 9 bases between. Germline loops: CDR1 SGHVS, CDR2 FQNEAQ. This CDR3 contains 14 residues.

CDR3 nucleotides: TGTGCCAGCAGTTACCGGAGCAGACGTGGCTACACCTTC. Translating it yields CASSYRSRRGYTF. V is TRBV6-2 or TRBV6-3 and J is TRBJ1-2; the D is unclear. Trimming cost V 2 bases and J 7 bases, with 11 bases left between them. CDR1 and CDR2 from the germline V gene are MNHEY and SVGEGT. The CDR3 runs to 13 residues.

This clone appeared once. The V and J genes are TRBV9 and TRBJ2-1, with D possibly being TRBD1 (6 bases). The V and J ends lost 7 bases and 5 bases respectively, with 7 bases between them. The CDR3 totals 11 residues. CDR1 and CDR2 from the germline V gene are SGDLS and YYNGEE. The CDR3 sequence: CASGTNNEQFF. The CDR3 nucleotides are TGTGCCAGCGGGACAAACAATGAGCAGTTCTTC.

CDR3 in DNA: TGTGCCAGCAGCATAGCGGGAAATTACGAGCAGTACTTC. Translation: CASSIAGNYEQYF. V gene TRBV3-1 (or the pseudogene TRBV3-2) combines with J gene TRBJ2-7; TRBD2 aligns across 8 bases. The trim removed 5 bases at V and 4 bases at J, leaving 4 bases unmatched. From germline, CDR1 is LGHDT and CDR2 YNNKEL (reference sequence). The CDR3 loop spans 13 amino acids.

This clone was detected only a few times. The chain uses TRBV11-2 and TRBJ2-3; 8 bases map to TRBD2. The V and J ends lost 6 bases and 5 bases, in that order; junction bases with no gene match: 10. Germline lookup yields CDR1 SGHAT and CDR2 FQNNGV. The CDR3 length is 15 residues. Here the CDR3 reads CASSLPTSDLDTQYF. The DNA of the CDR3 is TGTGCCAGCAGTCTACCGACTAGCGACCTAGATACGCAGTATTTT.

V gene TRBV7-2 combines with J gene TRBJ2-7, with 7 bases matching TRBD2. This CDR3 contains 15 residues. Germline trimming cut 5 bases from V and 4 bases from J; bases unmatched to any gene: 11. Germline CDR1 reads SGHTA; CDR2 reads FQGNSA. CDR3 in DNA: TGTGCCAGCAGCCCCCAGGGAGGGCCGGGGTACGAGCAGTACTTC. This gives the protein CASSPQGGPGYEQYF.

J is TRBJ2-2 and V is TRBV6-5, with 7 bases matching TRBD2. The germline CDR1 and CDR2 sequences are MNHEY and SVGAGI. Trimming took 7 bases from V and 5 from J; bases not matched to a gene: 7. This CDR3 is 14 amino acids long. The CDR3 sequence is CASKVAGRTGELFF. CDR3 bases: TGTGCCAGCAAAGTAGCGGGCCGGACCGGGGAGCTGTTTTTT.

The chain joins TRBV11-2 to TRBJ2-3, with a possible D match to TRBD2 (7 bases). The CDR3 totals 15 residues. Germline CDR1 reads SGHAT; CDR2 reads FQNNGV. V lost 3 bases, J lost 2 bases, and 12 bases lay in between. The CDR3 nucleotides read TGTGCCAGCAGCTTGGGGGGGGCGAACACAGATACGCAGTATTTT. It translates to CASSLGGANTDTQYF.

This chain joins TRBV18 and TRBJ1-2, with D uncertain. The CDR3 runs to 15 residues. Germline lookup yields CDR1 KGHSH and CDR2 LQKENI. Deletions cut 2 bases from V and 5 bases from J, with 15 bases between. The CDR3 bases are TGTGCCAGCTCACCAGAGGCCGGTATCCTATATGGCTACACCTTC. Amino acids: CASSPEAGILYGYTF.

V is TRBV2 and J is TRBJ1-5; 11 bases line up with TRBD1. Germline V gene lookup returns CDR1 SNHLY and CDR2 FYNNEI. The CDR3 loop spans 15 amino acids. V was clipped by 4 bases and J by 6 bases; unmatched bases: 5. The CDR3 DNA follows: TGTGCCAGCAGTGGGACAGGGGGCGGAGGTCAGCCCCAGCATTTT. Its translation is CASSGTGGGGQPQHF. Looking up the rest from reference TRBV2 and TRBJ1-5 gives the full variable domain: EPEVTQTPSHQVTQMGQEVILRCVPISNHLYFYWYRQILGQKVEFLVSFYNNEISEKSEIFDDQFSVERPDGSNFTLKIRSTKLEDSAMYFCASSGTGGGGQPQHFGDGTRLSIL.

The V call is TRBV4-3, the J call TRBJ1-4; perhaps TRBD1 as D (6 bases). Germline assignment: CDR1 LGHNA and CDR2 YSLEER. The CDR3 is 15 amino acids. Between the trimmed V and J ends, which lost 0 bases and 8 bases, there was a span of 13 bases. The CDR3: CASSQEGQGWEKLFF. The CDR3, as DNA: TGCGCCAGCAGCCAAGAGGGCCAGGGGTGGGAAAAACTGTTTTTT.

V and J are TRBV27 and TRBJ1-2; D is possibly TRBD1 (6 bases). Germline CDR1 and CDR2: MNHEY and SMNVEV (reference sequence). Trimming pared 6 bases from V and 8 bases from J, leaving 10 bases between. This CDR3 comprises 11 residues. The CDR3 bases are TGTGCCAGCAGCCCAAGGGGGGGCTACACCTTC. This translates into CASSPRGGYTF.

This chain uses TRBV19 with TRBJ1-1, with 10 positions matching TRBD1. Germline V gene sequence: CDR1 LNHDA, CDR2 SQIVND (reference sequence). This CDR3 region has 19 residues. J was trimmed by 0 bases and V by 0 bases; bases with no gene match: 10. The CDR3 loop reads CASSIEDRGPISMNTEAFF. DNA of the CDR3: TGTGCCAGTAGTATAGAAGACAGGGGGCCAATAAGCATGAACACTGAAGCTTTCTTT.

The chain combines TRBV7-2 with TRBJ2-7; 10 bases map to TRBD1. CDR3 size: 15 residues. Looked up from germline, CDR1 is SGHTA and CDR2 is FQGNSA. The ends lost 1 base at V and 3 bases at J; junction bases unmatched: 3. CDR3 DNA sequence: TGTGCCAGCAGCTTAGTTCGGGACAGGGGCTACGAGCAGTACTTC. Encoded protein: CASSLVRDRGYEQYF.